These 22 T cell receptor beta chains were all obtained from the same sample, sequenced in a study of cytomegalovirus exposure and HLA in healthy donors. The method was immunoSEQ multiplex PCR; TCRdb's version includes in-frame clones alone and lacks a portion of them. In the table there are more than 95,000 clones, 70% to 90% of which are singletons. Input material: PBMCs. Receptor source: a man between 18 and 29 years old in good health and CMV-seropositive.

This chain links TRBV4-3 with TRBJ1-6, with 7 bases lining up with TRBD1. The CDR3 loop spans 15 amino acids. The V gene end was trimmed by 2 bases and the J gene end by 4 bases; junction bases not matched to a gene: 2. The germline gives CDR1 LGHNA, CDR2 YSLEER. The CDR3 sequence is CASSQRGQYNSPLHF. CDR3 nucleotide sequence: TGCGCCAGCAGCCAAAGGGGACAGTATAATTCACCCCTCCACTTT.

The chain's CDR3 is CASSSTVLGSNQPQHF. The CDR3 coding sequence is TGTGCCAGCAGCTCCACAGTTCTTGGTAGCAATCAGCCCCAGCATTTT. The rearrangement uses TRBV7-2 and TRBJ1-5; D is uncertain. CDR1 and CDR2 from the germline V gene are SGHTA and FQGNSA. The CDR3 covers 16 residues. The V end was cut by 4 bases, the J end by 0 bases, with 13 bases between. Drawing the rest from reference TRBV7-2 and TRBJ1-5, the complete variable domain is GAGVSQSPSNKVTEKGKDVELRCDPISGHTALYWYRQSLGQGLEFLIYFQGNSAPDKSGLPSDRFSAERTGGSVSTLTIQRTQQEDSAVYLCASSSTVLGSNQPQHFGDGTRLSIL.

The V call is TRBV19, the J call TRBJ2-7, with D possibly TRBD1 on 6 matching bases. CDR3 length equals 11 residues. Germline CDR1 LNHDA, CDR2 SQIVND (reference sequence). V lost 4 bases to trimming and J lost 6 bases, with 7 bases between them. CDR3 sequence (DNA): TGTGCCAGTAGTACAGGGGCCGAGCAGTACTTC. It codes for CASSTGAEQYF.

V and J are TRBV6-5 and TRBJ1-2; 8 positions agree with TRBD1. Germline V gives CDR1 MNHEY, CDR2 SVGAGI. Trimming cost V 4 bases and J 6 bases; bases outside gene matches: 7. CDR3 length: 14 residues. The CDR3: CASSFYRGGNGYTF. The CDR3 bases are TGTGCCAGCAGTTTTTACAGGGGGGGCAATGGCTACACCTTC.

The rearrangement links TRBV15 to TRBJ2-3; 11 bases match TRBD2. This CDR3 is built from 17 residues. J gave up 2 bases and V 3 bases, and 7 bases lay outside the gene matches. The V gene's germline CDR1 is LNHNV and CDR2 YYDKDF (reference sequence). CDR3 DNA sequence: TGTGCCACCAGCAGCGAAACTAGCGGGGGAGACACAGATACGCAGTATTTT. It translates to CATSSETSGGDTDTQYF.

The chain recombines TRBV9 with TRBJ2-3; maybe TRBD2 (6 bases). There are 17 residues in the CDR3. Trimming removed 0 bases from V and 5 bases from J, with 19 bases in between. The V gene's germline CDR1 is SGDLS and CDR2 YYNGEE. The CDR3 here is CASSVAPNRGKGDTQYF. The DNA of the CDR3 is TGTGCCAGCAGCGTAGCTCCAAACCGGGGGAAAGGAGATACGCAGTATTTT.

The rearrangement uses TRBV2 and TRBJ2-7, with 10 bases lining up with TRBD1. The trim removed 6 bases at V and 5 bases at J, leaving 10 bases unmatched. Germline V gene sequence: CDR1 SNHLY, CDR2 FYNNEI. This CDR3 has 15 amino acids. In nucleotides, the CDR3 is TGTGCCAGCAGAGAACCGGGACAGGGGCTCCACGAGCAGTACTTC. It is translated as CASREPGQGLHEQYF.

The chain joins TRBV7-9 to TRBJ1-6; 10 bases are a match to TRBD1. Germline CDR1 SEHNR, CDR2 FQNEAQ (reference sequence). Trimming removed 1 base from V and 7 bases from J; junction bases left unmatched: 4. The CDR3 covers 16 residues. The CDR3 DNA sequence: TGTGCCAGCAGCTTAGAACCGGGACAGGGGAATTCACCCCTCCACTTT. Translated: CASSLEPGQGNSPLHF.

This chain uses TRBV7-2 with TRBJ2-3; the D gene is possibly TRBD1 (7 bases). The CDR3 runs 18 residues. With 5 bases removed from V and 0 bases from J, the gap between germline ends came to 21 bases. CDR1 SGHTA and CDR2 FQGNSA come from the germline V gene. The CDR3 is CASSPDRWFGTSTDTQYF. DNA for the CDR3: TGTGCCAGCAGCCCGGACAGGTGGTTTGGGACTAGCACAGATACGCAGTATTTT. Full variable domain (outside the CDR3, taken from reference TRBV7-2 and TRBJ2-3): GAGVSQSPSNKVTEKGKDVELRCDPISGHTALYWYRQSLGQGLEFLIYFQGNSAPDKSGLPSDRFSAERTGGSVSTLTIQRTQQEDSAVYLCASSPDRWFGTSTDTQYFGPGTRLTVL.

This sequence joins TRBV7-9 and TRBJ2-5; possibly TRBD2 for D (5 bases). V gave up 4 bases and J gave up 5 bases, with 14 bases separating them. Germline values: CDR1 SEHNR, CDR2 FQNEAQ (reference sequence). The CDR3 is 14 amino acids. CDR3 amino acids: CASSYGSRRETQYF. CDR3 sequence (DNA): TGTGCCAGCAGCTATGGGAGTAGGCGGGAGACCCAGTACTTC.

The chain uses TRBV5-1 and TRBJ2-3; possible D gene TRBD2, 6 bases. The V gene's germline CDR1 is SGHRS and CDR2 YFSETQ. The CDR3 has 17 amino acids. V lost 4 bases to trimming and J lost 0 bases, with 18 bases between them. CDR3 sequence: CASSILGGVTSTDTQYF. The CDR3 bases are TGCGCCAGCAGCATCCTCGGCGGGGTAACTAGCACAGATACGCAGTATTTT.

This clone showed up just once. This rearrangement joins TRBV18 to TRBJ1-3; 9 nucleotides line up with TRBD1. Looked up from germline, CDR1 is KGHSH and CDR2 is LQKENI. This CDR3 is 16 amino acids long. The trim removed 5 bases at V and 4 bases at J, leaving 9 bases unmatched. The DNA for the CDR3 is TGTGCCAGCTCAATGGGACAGGGAGTGGCCGGAAACACCATATATTTT. Amino acid sequence: CASSMGQGVAGNTIYF. The whole variable domain, remainder taken from reference TRBV18 and TRBJ1-3, is NAGVMQNPRHLVRRRGQEARLRCSPMKGHSHVYWYRQLPEEGLKFMVYLQKENIIDESGMPKERFSAEFPKEGPSILRIQQVVRGDSAAYFCASSMGQGVAGNTIYFGEGSWLTVV.

The CDR3 bases are TGCGCCAGCAGCTTGGAAGGCCGGGAGAATGAAAAACTGTTTTTT. Amino acid sequence: CASSLEGRENEKLFF. J is TRBJ1-4 and V is TRBV5-1; D gene uncertain. This CDR3 contains 15 residues. Trimming took off 0 bases at V and 5 bases at J, with 11 bases between the two ends. CDR1 is SGHRS, CDR2 YFSETQ, per germline.

The chain joins TRBV28 to TRBJ1-1, with TRBD1 as a possible D gene (6 bases). V lost 5 bases and J lost 2, with 12 bases in between. The CDR3 runs to 14 residues. Germline V gene lookup returns CDR1 MDHEN and CDR2 SYDVKM. The CDR3 reads CASSMGQRNTEAFF. The CDR3 DNA follows: TGTGCCAGCAGTATGGGACAACGAAACACTGAAGCTTTCTTT.

The chain joins TRBV27 to TRBJ1-2, with a possible D match to TRBD1 (6 bases). This CDR3 region has 16 residues. The germline CDR1 and CDR2 sequences are MNHEY and SMNVEV (reference sequence). V was cut by 4 bases and J by 4 bases, with 19 bases left in between. The CDR3 coding sequence is TGTGCCAGCAGTTCACTTACCGTGACAGGCGCCTATGGCTACACCTTC. Its protein is CASSSLTVTGAYGYTF.

The chain employs TRBV5-1 and TRBJ2-7; D remains unclear. The CDR3 spans 14 residues. The germline CDR1 and CDR2 sequences are SGHRS and YFSETQ. V was cut by 4 bases and J by 2 bases, with 13 bases left in between. CDR3 nucleotides: TGCGCCAGCAGCACCCTTCAGGAACCCTACGAGCAGTACTTC. Translation gives CASSTLQEPYEQYF.

The chain is built from TRBV5-4 and TRBJ2-7; 9 nucleotides match TRBD1. The V segment lost 4 bases and the J segment 7 bases; nucleotides outside the gene matches: 3. CDR3 size: 12 residues. Germline CDR1 is SGHNT and CDR2 is YYREEE (reference sequence). CDR3: CASSGTGLEQYF. The CDR3 coding sequence is TGTGCCAGCAGCGGGACAGGGTTGGAGCAGTACTTC. Using reference TRBV5-4 and TRBJ2-7 for the parts outside the CDR3, the full variable domain is ETGVTQSPTHLIKTRGQQVTLRCSSQSGHNTVSWYQQALGQGPQFIFQYYREEENGRGNFPPRFSGLQFPNYSSELNVNALELDDSALYLCASSGTGLEQYFGPGTRLTVT.

J is TRBJ2-1 and V is TRBV19; 7 bases agree with TRBD1. Germline V gives CDR1 LNHDA, CDR2 SQIVND (reference sequence). Trimming cost V 4 bases and J 12 bases; bases outside gene matches: 15. This CDR3 has 15 amino acids. CDR3 coding DNA: TGTGCCAGTAGTACCCCGACAGGGTCCTCGTTGGGGCAGTTCTTC. Protein product: CASSTPTGSSLGQFF. Full variable domain (rest looked up from reference TRBV19 and TRBJ2-1): DGGITQSPKYLFRKEGQNVTLSCEQNLNHDAMYWYRQDPGQGLRLIYYSQIVNDFQKGDIAEGYSVSREKKESFPLTVTSAQKNPTAFYLCASSTPTGSSLGQFFGPGTRLTVL.

The chain has TRBV27 and TRBJ1-5; 8 bases match TRBD1. The CDR3 spans 14 residues. J lost 2 bases, V lost 5 bases, and 2 bases had no gene match. Germline V lookup: CDR1 MNHEY, CDR2 SMNVEV (reference sequence). CDR3 in DNA: TGTGCCAGCAGTAACAGGGGGGGCAATCAGCCCCAGCATTTT. Protein sequence: CASSNRGGNQPQHF.

This clone was seen repeatedly, ten times or more. This chain links TRBV6-4 with TRBJ2-3, with TRBD1 identical over 7 bases. Unmatched junction bases numbered 6, after V lost 0 bases and J lost 3 bases. CDR3 size: 16 residues. The germline CDR1 and CDR2 sequences are MRHNA and SNTAGT. The CDR3 DNA reads TGTGCCAGCAGTGACTCGCCTAGGGGGCATACAGATACGCAGTATTTT. Protein sequence: CASSDSPRGHTDTQYF.

The V gene is TRBV5-1, the J gene TRBJ2-7; D perhaps matches TRBD1 (6 bases). V was cut by 4 bases and J by 2 bases, with 10 bases left in between. Per germline, CDR1 SGHRS and CDR2 YFSETQ. This CDR3 has 13 residues. CDR3: CASSMDSTYEQYF. The CDR3 nucleotides read TGCGCCAGCAGCATGGACAGTACCTACGAGCAGTACTTC.

This clone has more than one count but fewer than ten. The chain uses TRBV2 and TRBJ2-7, with D possibly being TRBD1 (6 bases). Trimming removed 11 bases at V and 2 bases at J, with 16 bases between. The CDR3 spans 13 residues. Germline V gene lookup returns CDR1 SNHLY and CDR2 FYNNEI. CDR3: CAVSHRDAYEQYF. CDR3 in DNA: TGTGCCGTTAGCCACAGGGACGCCTACGAGCAGTACTTC.